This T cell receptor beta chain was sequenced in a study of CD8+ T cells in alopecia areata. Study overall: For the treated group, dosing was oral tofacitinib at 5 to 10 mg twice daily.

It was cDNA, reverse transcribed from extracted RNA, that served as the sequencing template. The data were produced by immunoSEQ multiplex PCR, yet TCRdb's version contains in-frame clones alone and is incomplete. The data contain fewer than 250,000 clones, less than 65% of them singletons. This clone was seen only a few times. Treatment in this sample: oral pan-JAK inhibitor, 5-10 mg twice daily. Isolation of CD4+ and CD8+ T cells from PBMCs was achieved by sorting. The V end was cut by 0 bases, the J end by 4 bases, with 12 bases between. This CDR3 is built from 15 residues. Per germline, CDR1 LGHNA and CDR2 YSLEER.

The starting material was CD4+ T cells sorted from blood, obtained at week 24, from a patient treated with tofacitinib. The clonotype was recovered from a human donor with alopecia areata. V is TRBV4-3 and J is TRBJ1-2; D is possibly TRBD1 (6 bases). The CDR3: CASSQDLSGAYGYTF. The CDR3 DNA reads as TGCGCCAGCAGCCAAGATTTATCGGGGGCCTATGGCTACACCTTC.